This TCR beta chain emerged from a study of HIV-infected patients and healthy controls. The germline CDR1 and CDR2 sequences are SNHLY and FYNNEI. Trimming cost V 3 bases and J 3 bases, with 12 bases left between them. CDR3 length equals 14 residues. This clonotype was recorded many times. What it binds is unknown. Follow-up blood was drawn about 14 weeks, roughly three months, after antiretroviral therapy began. Whole blood was used without fractionation, so all unsorted peripheral T cells were included. Study-level results: Compared with controls, mean Gini indices were significantly raised in HIV-infected repertoires, possibly indicating oligoclonality. MAIT alpha-chain CDR3s were frequent in healthy controls, depleted in HIV+.

cDNA was made from approximately 0.55 ug RNA using alpha and beta constant primers. Each of the alpha and beta chains got its own library through chain-specific third strand synthesis with indices. Each cDNA molecule was barcoded, and a single primer pair amplified each chain. Each molecule carried a 12-nucleotide identifier made of two joined random hexamers added before amplification. Each CDR3 protein is one row after TCRdb ran MiXCR on the 5' RACE reads. The sample yields 4,000 or so distinct CDR3 sequences, about 8% seen once. This receptor was identified in an adult with HIV infection. J is TRBJ2-7 and V is TRBV2; D possibly corresponds to TRBD2 (6 bases). The specimen comprised blood, sampled during antiretroviral therapy. DNA for the CDR3: TGTGCCAGCAGTGACTCGGCGGGGTACTACGAGCAGTACTTC. This codes for CASSDSAGYYEQYF.